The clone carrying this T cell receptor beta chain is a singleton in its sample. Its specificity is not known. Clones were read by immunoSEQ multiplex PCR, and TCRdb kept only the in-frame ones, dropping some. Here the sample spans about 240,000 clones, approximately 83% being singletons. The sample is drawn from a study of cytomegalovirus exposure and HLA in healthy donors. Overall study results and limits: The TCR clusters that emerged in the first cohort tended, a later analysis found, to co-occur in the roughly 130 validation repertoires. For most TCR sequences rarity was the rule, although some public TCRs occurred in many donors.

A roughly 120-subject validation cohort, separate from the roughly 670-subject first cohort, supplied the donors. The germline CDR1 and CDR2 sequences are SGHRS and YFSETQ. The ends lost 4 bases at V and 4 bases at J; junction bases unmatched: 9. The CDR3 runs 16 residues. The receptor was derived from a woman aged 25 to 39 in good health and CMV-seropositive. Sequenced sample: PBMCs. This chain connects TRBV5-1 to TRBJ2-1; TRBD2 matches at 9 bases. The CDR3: CASSATLAGSYNEQFF. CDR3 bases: TGCGCCAGCAGCGCGACCCTAGCGGGATCTTACAATGAGCAGTTCTTC.